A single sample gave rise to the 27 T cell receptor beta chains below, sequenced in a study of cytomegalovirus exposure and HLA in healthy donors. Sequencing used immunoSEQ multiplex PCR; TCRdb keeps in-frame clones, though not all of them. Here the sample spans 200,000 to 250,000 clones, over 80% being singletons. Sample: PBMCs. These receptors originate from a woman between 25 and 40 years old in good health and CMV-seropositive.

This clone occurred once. The CDR3 bases are TGTGCCAGCAGCTCTCGGAACCTAGTTTCCACAGATACGCAGTATTTT. Translating it yields CASSSRNLVSTDTQYF. V gene TRBV13 combines with J gene TRBJ2-3; D is unclear. The CDR3 is 16 amino acids. CDR1 is PRHDT and CDR2 is FYEKMQ in the germline V gene (reference sequence). V lost 4 bases and J 2 bases, leaving 16 bases between the germline ends. The full variable domain, its missing parts supplied by reference TRBV13 and TRBJ2-3, is AAGVIQSPRHLIKEKRETATLKCYPIPRHDTVYWYQQGPGQDPQFLISFYEKMQSDKGSIPDRFSAQQFSDYHSELNMSSLELGDSALYFCASSSRNLVSTDTQYFGPGTRLTVL.

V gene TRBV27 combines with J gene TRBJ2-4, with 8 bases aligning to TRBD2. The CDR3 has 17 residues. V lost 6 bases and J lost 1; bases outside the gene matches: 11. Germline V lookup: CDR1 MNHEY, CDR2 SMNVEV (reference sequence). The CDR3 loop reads CASSPGRGVKAKNIQYF. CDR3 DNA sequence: TGTGCCAGCAGCCCCGGGAGGGGGGTGAAGGCCAAAAACATTCAGTACTTC.

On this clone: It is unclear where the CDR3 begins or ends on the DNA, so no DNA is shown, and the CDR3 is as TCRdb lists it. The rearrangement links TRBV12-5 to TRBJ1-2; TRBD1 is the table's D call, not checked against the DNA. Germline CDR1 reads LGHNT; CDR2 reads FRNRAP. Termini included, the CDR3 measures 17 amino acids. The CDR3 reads CASGFGAGTTHNYGYTF.

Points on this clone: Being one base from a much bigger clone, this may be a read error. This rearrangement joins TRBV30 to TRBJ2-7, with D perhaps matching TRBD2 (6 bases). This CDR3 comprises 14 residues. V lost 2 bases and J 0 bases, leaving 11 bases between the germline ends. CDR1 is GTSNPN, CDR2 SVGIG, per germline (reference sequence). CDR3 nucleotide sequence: TGTGCCTGGAGTTACGGAGGGAGCTCCTACGAGCAGTACTTC. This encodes CAWSYGGSSYEQYF. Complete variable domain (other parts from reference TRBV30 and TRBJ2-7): SQTIHQWPATLVQPVGSPLSLECTVEGTSNPNLYWYRQAAGRGLQLLFYSVGIGQISSEVPQNLSASRPQDRQFILSSKKLLLSDSGFYLCAWSYGGSSYEQYFGPGTRLTVT.

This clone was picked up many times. The CDR3 here is CATSRPNYEQYF. In nucleotides, the CDR3 is TGTGCCACCAGTCGCCCGAACTACGAGCAGTACTTC. This chain links TRBV19 with TRBJ2-7; no firm D call. The CDR3 extends over 12 amino acids. The V end was cut by 10 bases, the J end by 3 bases, with 13 bases between. Germline-derived CDR1 and CDR2 are LNHDA and SQIVND (reference sequence).

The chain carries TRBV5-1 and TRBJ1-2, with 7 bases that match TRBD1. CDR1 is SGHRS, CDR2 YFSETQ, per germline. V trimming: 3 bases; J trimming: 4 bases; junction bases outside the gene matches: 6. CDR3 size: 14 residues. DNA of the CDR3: TGCGCCAGCAGCTCCGGGACAGCGAGCTATGGCTACACCTTC. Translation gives CASSSGTASYGYTF.

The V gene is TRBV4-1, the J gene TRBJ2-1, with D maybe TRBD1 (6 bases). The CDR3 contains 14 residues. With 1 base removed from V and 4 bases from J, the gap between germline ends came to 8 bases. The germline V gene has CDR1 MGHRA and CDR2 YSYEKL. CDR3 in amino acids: CASSQVGGYNEQFF. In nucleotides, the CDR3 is TGCGCCAGCAGCCAAGTAGGGGGATACAATGAGCAGTTCTTC.

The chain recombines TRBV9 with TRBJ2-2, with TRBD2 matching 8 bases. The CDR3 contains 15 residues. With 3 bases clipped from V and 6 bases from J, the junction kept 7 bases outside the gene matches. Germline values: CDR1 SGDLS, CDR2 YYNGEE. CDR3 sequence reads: CASSASGSAAGELFF. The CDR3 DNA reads TGTGCCAGCAGCGCGAGCGGGAGTGCCGCCGGGGAGCTGTTTTTT.

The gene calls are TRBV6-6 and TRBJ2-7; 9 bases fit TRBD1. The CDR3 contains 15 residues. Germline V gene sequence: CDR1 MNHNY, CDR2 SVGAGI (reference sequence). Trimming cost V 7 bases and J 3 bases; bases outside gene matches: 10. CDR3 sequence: CASNTGQGRNYEQYF. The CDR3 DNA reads TGTGCCAGCAATACGGGACAGGGTAGGAACTACGAGCAGTACTTC.

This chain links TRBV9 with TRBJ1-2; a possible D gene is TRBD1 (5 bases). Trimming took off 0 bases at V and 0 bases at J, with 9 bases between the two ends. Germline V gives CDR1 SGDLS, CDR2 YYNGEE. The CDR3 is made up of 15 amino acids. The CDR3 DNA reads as TGTGCCAGCAGCGTAGATACAGGAGCTAACTATGGCTACACCTTC. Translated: CASSVDTGANYGYTF.

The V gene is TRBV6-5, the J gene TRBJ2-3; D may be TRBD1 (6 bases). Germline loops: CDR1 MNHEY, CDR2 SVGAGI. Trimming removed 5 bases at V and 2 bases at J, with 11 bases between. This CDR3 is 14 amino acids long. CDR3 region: CASSHTGFTDTQYF. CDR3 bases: TGTGCCAGCAGTCACACAGGGTTCACAGATACGCAGTATTTT.

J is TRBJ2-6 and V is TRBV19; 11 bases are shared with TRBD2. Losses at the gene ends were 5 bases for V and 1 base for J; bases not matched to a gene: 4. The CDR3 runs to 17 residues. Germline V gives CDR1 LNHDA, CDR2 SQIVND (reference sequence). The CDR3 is CASSLAGGESGANVLTF. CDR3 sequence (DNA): TGTGCCAGTAGTCTAGCGGGAGGAGAATCTGGGGCCAACGTCCTGACTTTC.

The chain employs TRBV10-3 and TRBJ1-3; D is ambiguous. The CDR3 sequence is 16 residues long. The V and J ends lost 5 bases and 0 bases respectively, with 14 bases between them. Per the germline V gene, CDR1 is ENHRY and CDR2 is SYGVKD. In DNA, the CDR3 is TGTGCCATCAGTCAAGGCGGGCTAAGCTCTGGAAACACCATATATTTT. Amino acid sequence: CAISQGGLSSGNTIYF.

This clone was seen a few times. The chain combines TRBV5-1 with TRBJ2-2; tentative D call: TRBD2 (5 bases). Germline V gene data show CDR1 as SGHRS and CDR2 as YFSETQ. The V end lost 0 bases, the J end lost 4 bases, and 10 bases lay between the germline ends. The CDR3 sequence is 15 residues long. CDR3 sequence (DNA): TGCGCCAGCAGCTTGGTCGGGGTCCGCACCGGGGAGCTGTTTTTT. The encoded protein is CASSLVGVRTGELFF.

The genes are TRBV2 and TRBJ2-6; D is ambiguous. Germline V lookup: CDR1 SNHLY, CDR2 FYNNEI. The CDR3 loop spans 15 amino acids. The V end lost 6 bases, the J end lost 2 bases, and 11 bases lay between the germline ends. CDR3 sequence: CASSLELTGANVLTF. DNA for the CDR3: TGTGCCAGCAGCCTGGAACTGACTGGGGCCAACGTCCTGACTTTC.

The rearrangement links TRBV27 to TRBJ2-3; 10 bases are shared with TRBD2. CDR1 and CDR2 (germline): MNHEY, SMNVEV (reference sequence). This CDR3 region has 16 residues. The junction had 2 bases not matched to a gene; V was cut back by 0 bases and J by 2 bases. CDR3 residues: CASSLSSGRFTDTQYF. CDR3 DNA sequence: TGTGCCAGCAGTTTATCTAGCGGGAGGTTCACAGATACGCAGTATTTT.

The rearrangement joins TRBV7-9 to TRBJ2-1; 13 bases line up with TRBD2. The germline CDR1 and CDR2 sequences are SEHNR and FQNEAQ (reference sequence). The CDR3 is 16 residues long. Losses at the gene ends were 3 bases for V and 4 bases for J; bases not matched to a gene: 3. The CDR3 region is CASSFWTSGGYNEQFF. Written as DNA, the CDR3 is TGTGCCAGCAGCTTCTGGACTAGCGGGGGTTACAATGAGCAGTTCTTC.

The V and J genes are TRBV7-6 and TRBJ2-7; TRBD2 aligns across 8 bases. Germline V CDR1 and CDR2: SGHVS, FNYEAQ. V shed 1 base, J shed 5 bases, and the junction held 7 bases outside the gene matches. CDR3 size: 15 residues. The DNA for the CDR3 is TGTGCCAGCAGCTTAGTCGGAAGCGGGAGCGACGAGCAGTACTTC. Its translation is CASSLVGSGSDEQYF.

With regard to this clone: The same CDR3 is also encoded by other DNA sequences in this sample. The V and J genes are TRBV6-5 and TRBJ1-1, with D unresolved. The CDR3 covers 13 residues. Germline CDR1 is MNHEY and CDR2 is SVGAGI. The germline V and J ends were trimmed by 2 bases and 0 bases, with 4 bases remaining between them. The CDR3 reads CASSYGMNTEAFF. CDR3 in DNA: TGTGCCAGCAGTTACGGAATGAACACTGAAGCTTTCTTT.

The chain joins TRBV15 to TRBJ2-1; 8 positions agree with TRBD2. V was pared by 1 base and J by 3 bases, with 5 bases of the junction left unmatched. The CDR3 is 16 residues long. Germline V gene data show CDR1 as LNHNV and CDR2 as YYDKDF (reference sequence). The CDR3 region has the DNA TGTGCCACCAGCAGAGGAATAGCGGGAATCTACAATGAGCAGTTCTTC. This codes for CATSRGIAGIYNEQFF.

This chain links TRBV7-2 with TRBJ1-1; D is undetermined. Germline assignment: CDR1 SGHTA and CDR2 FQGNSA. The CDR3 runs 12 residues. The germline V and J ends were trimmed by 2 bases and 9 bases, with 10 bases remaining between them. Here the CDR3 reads CASSLSTQKAFF. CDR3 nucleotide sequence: TGTGCCAGCAGCTTATCGACGCAGAAAGCTTTCTTT.

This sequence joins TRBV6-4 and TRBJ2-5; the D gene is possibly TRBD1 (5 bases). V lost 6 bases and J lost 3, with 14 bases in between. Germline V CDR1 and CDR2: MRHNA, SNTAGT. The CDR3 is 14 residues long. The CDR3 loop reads CASSPSGQEETQYF. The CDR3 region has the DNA TGTGCCAGCAGCCCCTCAGGGCAAGAAGAGACCCAGTACTTC.

The CDR3 coding sequence is TGTGCCAGCAGTTTTGCGGGAGGGCGTGAGACCCAGTACTTC. Amino acids: CASSFAGGRETQYF. This sequence joins TRBV27 and TRBJ2-5; 9 bases map to TRBD2. Germline values: CDR1 MNHEY, CDR2 SMNVEV (reference sequence). The CDR3 is 14 residues long. The junction had 4 bases not matched to a gene; V was cut back by 3 bases and J by 5 bases.

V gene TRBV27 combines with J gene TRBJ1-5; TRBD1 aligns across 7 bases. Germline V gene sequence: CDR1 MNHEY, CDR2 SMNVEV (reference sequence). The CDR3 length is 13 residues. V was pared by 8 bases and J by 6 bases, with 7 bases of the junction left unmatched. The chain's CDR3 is CASGGGGPQPQHF. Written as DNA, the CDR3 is TGTGCCAGCGGGGGAGGGGGCCCTCAGCCCCAGCATTTT.

The CDR3 sequence: CASSYDRVDTEAFF. For the CDR3, the DNA is TGTGCCAGCAGTTACGACAGGGTGGACACTGAAGCTTTCTTT. This chain connects TRBV6-5 to TRBJ1-1; 7 bases are shared with TRBD1. The CDR3 extends over 14 amino acids. The germline gives CDR1 MNHEY, CDR2 SVGAGI. Trimming cost V 2 bases and J 3 bases; bases outside gene matches: 3.

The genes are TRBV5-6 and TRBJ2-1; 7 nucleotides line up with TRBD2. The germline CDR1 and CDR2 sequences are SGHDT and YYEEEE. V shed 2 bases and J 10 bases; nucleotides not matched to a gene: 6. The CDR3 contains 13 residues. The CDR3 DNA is TGTGCCAGCAGCTTTCCAGCGGGACTCGAGCAGTTCTTC. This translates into CASSFPAGLEQFF.

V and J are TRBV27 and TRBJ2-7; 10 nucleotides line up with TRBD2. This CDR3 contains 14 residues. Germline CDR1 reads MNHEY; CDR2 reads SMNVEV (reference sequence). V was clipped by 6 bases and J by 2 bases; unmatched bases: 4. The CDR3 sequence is CASSVTSGPYEQYF. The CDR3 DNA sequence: TGTGCCAGCAGCGTGACTAGCGGGCCCTACGAGCAGTACTTC.